The sequence of this T cell receptor (beta chain) was determined in a study of response to subunit inactivated influenza vaccine. In TCRdb, the RT-PCR reads were re-called with MiXCR into one record per CDR3 protein. The sample lists roughly 170,000 distinct CDR3 sequences, roughly 8.7% occurring once. In this sample, this clonotype turned up many times. The CDR3 length is 14 residues. Germline assignment: CDR1 LGHNA and CDR2 YNFKEQ. The ends were cut back, 4 bases at V and 2 bases at J, with 12 bases in the middle. This receptor was taken from a man aged 45 to 65 who received an inactivated influenza vaccine. The V and J genes are TRBV4-2 and TRBJ2-7, with D possibly TRBD1 on 6 matching bases. Sequencing used non-naive T cells sorted from PBMCs, obtained on the day of vaccination. The CDR3 DNA is TGTGCCAGCAGCCTTTACAGGGATCCCTACGAGCAGTACTTC. Translating it yields CASSLYRDPYEQYF.